These 17 T cell receptor beta chains came from one sample sequenced in a study of blood T cell repertoires in COVID-19. Profiling relied on immunoSEQ multiplex PCR, and the TCRdb table lists in-frame clones only, not all of them. The sample carries 250,000 to 350,000 clones, 89% recorded once. Sequenced: peripheral blood. These receptors came from a woman aged 60-70 years with acute or convalescent COVID-19.

A note on this clone: This specimen includes other DNA sequences encoding the same CDR3. The chain combines TRBV12-3 or TRBV12-4 with TRBJ1-1; D remains ambiguous. V lost 3 bases and J 1 base, leaving 6 bases between the germline ends. This CDR3 comprises 13 residues. CDR3 sequence reads: CASSFGGNTEAFF. The CDR3 nucleotides are TGTGCCAGCAGTTTCGGAGGGAACACTGAAGCTTTCTTT.

J is TRBJ2-1 and V is TRBV7-2, with 9 bases matching TRBD1. CDR1 is SGHTA, CDR2 FQGNSA, per germline. The junction had 8 bases not matched to a gene; V was cut back by 0 bases and J by 2 bases. The CDR3 consists of 18 residues. The CDR3 DNA follows: TGTGCCAGCAGCTTAGCGGGGGGCCGACAGGGGGCCTACAATGAGCAGTTCTTC. This sequence encodes CASSLAGGRQGAYNEQFF.

V and J are TRBV6-5 and TRBJ2-1; TRBD1 matches at 7 bases. CDR3 length: 13 amino acids. The trim removed 5 bases at V and 6 bases at J, leaving 4 bases unmatched. Per germline, CDR1 MNHEY and CDR2 SVGAGI. CDR3 region: CASSKTGSNEQFF. The CDR3 region has the DNA TGTGCCAGCAGTAAGACAGGGAGCAATGAGCAGTTCTTC.

Concerning this clone: At the DNA level, this CDR3 is encoded by other sequences in the same sample as well. V gene TRBV18 combines with J gene TRBJ1-4; 11 nucleotides align to TRBD1. This CDR3 contains 14 residues. The germline CDR1 and CDR2 sequences are KGHSH and LQKENI. The V segment lost 3 bases and the J segment 8 bases; nucleotides outside the gene matches: 2. CDR3: CASSPGTGGEKLFF. CDR3 sequence (DNA): TGTGCCAGCTCACCGGGGACAGGGGGAGAAAAACTGTTTTTT.

The V and J genes are TRBV19 and TRBJ1-3, with D uncertain. This CDR3 contains 16 residues. The V gene lost 6 bases and the J gene lost 2 bases, with 17 bases spanning the gap. The V gene's germline CDR1 is LNHDA and CDR2 SQIVND (reference sequence). CDR3 sequence reads: CASSTIFPGTGNTIYF. DNA of the CDR3: TGTGCCAGTAGCACCATCTTTCCAGGAACTGGAAACACCATATATTTT.

The J gene is TRBJ2-4, the V gene TRBV27, with TRBD1 matching 10 bases. The junction had 5 bases not matched to a gene; V was cut back by 5 bases and J by 1 base. The length of the CDR3 is 16 residues. Germline CDR1 is MNHEY and CDR2 is SMNVEV (reference sequence). CDR3 nucleotides: TGTGCCAGCAGTCAAAGACAGGGGGCGGCCAAAAACATTCAGTACTTC. This translates into CASSQRQGAAKNIQYF.

J is TRBJ1-1 and V is TRBV6-1; D perhaps matches TRBD1 (5 bases). The germline V gene encodes CDR1 MNHNS and CDR2 SASEGT. This CDR3 spans 13 amino acids. V was shortened by 5 bases and J by 3 bases, with 10 bases between the two germline ends. Written as DNA, the CDR3 is TGTGCCAGCAGTTTCGACAGATACACTGAAGCTTTCTTT. Translated: CASSFDRYTEAFF.

Remarks on this clone: An end of the junction does not agree with germline; a read error may underlie this. This chain uses TRBV2 with TRBJ1-5, with 8 bases identical to TRBD1. CDR3 size: 15 residues. Germline V lookup: CDR1 SNHLY, CDR2 FYNNEI. For the CDR3, the DNA is TGTGCCAGCAGGAGGTTGGCAGGGGGCAAACAGCCCCAGCATTTT. It translates to CASRRLAGGKQPQHF.

The chain links TRBV5-1 to TRBJ2-1, with TRBD1 matching 7 bases. Germline loops: CDR1 SGHRS, CDR2 YFSETQ. The CDR3 is 14 residues long. Losses at the gene ends were 2 bases for V and 3 bases for J; bases not matched to a gene: 2. CDR3 amino acids: CASSLGDSYNEQFF. The CDR3 DNA reads TGCGCCAGCAGCTTAGGGGACAGCTACAATGAGCAGTTCTTC.

V gene TRBV19 combines with J gene TRBJ1-5, with a tentative D call TRBD1 (5 bases). The CDR3 length is 14 residues. The germline V gene has CDR1 LNHDA and CDR2 SQIVND (reference sequence). V was pared by 6 bases and J by 7 bases, with 16 bases between. DNA for the CDR3: TGTGCCAGTAGGCAACGAACGGCAGGGCAGCCCCAGCATTTT. This codes for CASRQRTAGQPQHF.

The V call is TRBV12-5, the J call TRBJ1-5; 11 bases are a match to TRBD1. The ends lost 5 bases at V and 2 bases at J; junction bases unmatched: 11. The germline CDR1 and CDR2 sequences are LGHNT and FRNRAP. There are 18 residues in the CDR3. CDR3 residues: CASGVRTGGTWGNQPQHF. The DNA of the CDR3 is TGTGCTAGTGGTGTAAGGACAGGGGGCACTTGGGGCAATCAGCCCCAGCATTTT.

This clone was seen once. The rearrangement uses TRBV2 and TRBJ1-5, with a possible D match to TRBD1 (5 bases). V lost 4 bases and J 3 bases, leaving 10 bases between the germline ends. CDR3 size: 14 residues. CDR1 SNHLY and CDR2 FYNNEI come from the germline V gene. The CDR3 DNA reads as TGTGCCAGCAGTGGGGACTTTGTCAATCAGCCCCAGCATTTT. Its protein product is CASSGDFVNQPQHF.

The CDR3 spells CASLKPYQETQYF. Written as DNA, the CDR3 is TGTGCCAGTTTAAAGCCGTACCAAGAGACCCAGTACTTC. This chain uses TRBV28 with TRBJ2-5; unclear D gene. Trimming took off 9 bases at V and 0 bases at J, with 11 bases between the two ends. CDR1 is MDHEN and CDR2 is SYDVKM in the germline V gene. This CDR3 is 13 amino acids long.

The chain employs TRBV14 and TRBJ2-1; D remains unclear. CDR1 and CDR2 (germline): SGHDN, FVKESK. This CDR3 region has 14 residues. Trimming cost V 2 bases and J 7 bases, with 12 bases left between them. CDR3 amino acids: CASSQHLEANEQFF. As DNA, the CDR3 is TGTGCCAGCAGCCAACACCTCGAGGCAAATGAGCAGTTCTTC.

V is TRBV27 and J is TRBJ1-1; 11 bases are shared with TRBD1. Germline V gives CDR1 MNHEY, CDR2 SMNVEV (reference sequence). This CDR3 comprises 14 residues. The V gene end was trimmed by 2 bases and the J gene end by 11 bases; junction bases not matched to a gene: 7. The chain's CDR3 is CASSLIPGQGEAFF. For the CDR3, the DNA is TGTGCCAGCAGTTTAATCCCGGGACAGGGGGAGGCTTTCTTT.

V usage is TRBV6-1 and J usage is TRBJ1-2; D is possibly TRBD1 (6 bases). The CDR3 is 15 amino acids. Germline-derived CDR1 and CDR2 are MNHNS and SASEGT. V gave up 1 base and J gave up 2 bases, with 11 bases separating them. CDR3 sequence (DNA): TGTGCCAGCAGTGAAGAGACAGGACTGAACTATGGCTACACCTTC. The encoded protein is CASSEETGLNYGYTF.

The V and J genes are TRBV5-6 and TRBJ1-2, with D perhaps TRBD1 (6 bases). Trimming removed 9 bases at V and 7 bases at J, with 19 bases between. The CDR3 is 13 residues long. CDR1 is SGHDT and CDR2 is YYEEEE in the germline V gene. The CDR3 reads CATLAGGESGYTF. In nucleotides, the CDR3 is TGTGCCACCTTAGCGGGGGGCGAAAGTGGCTACACCTTC.